The sample holds one count of the clone carrying this T cell receptor (beta chain). Antigen unknown. Several immunoSEQ plates held equal portions of the genomic DNA taken from each subset. The protocol was immunoSEQ multiplex PCR, while the TCRdb copy is restricted to in-frame clones and leaves out a portion. Altogether some 2,000,000 clones are present, 85% to 95% being singletons, with the ten largest covering approximately 0.13%. The sample originates from a study of shared clonotypes between healthy human individuals. Overall study findings and caveats: Though the depth was large, rarefaction showed that sorted-subset sequencing was incomplete.

Material: naive CD4+ T cells sorted from blood. As to subset: CD45RA+ positively selected. This receptor was obtained from a young man in good health.

The CDR3 DNA sequence: TGTGCCAGCAGCGCCCGAGGAAAGGGGAGAAGACGTTGCTACGAGCAGTACTTC. Its protein is CASSARGKGRRRCYEQYF. This chain connects TRBV21-1 to TRBJ2-7. TRBV21-1 is shown as a pseudogene. The CDR3 length is 18 residues.